Following are 9 T cell receptor beta chains from one sample sequenced in a study of blood T cell repertoires in COVID-19. Profiled with immunoSEQ multiplex PCR; TCRdb holds only in-frame clones, not every one. The sample lists some 220,000 clones, around 82% occurring once. Sequenced input: peripheral blood. These receptors originate from a woman aged 55-70 years with acute or convalescent COVID-19.

The V call is TRBV6-5, the J call TRBJ1-1, with TRBD1 identical over 7 bases. The CDR3 spans 14 residues. Trimming cost V 4 bases and J 5 bases; bases outside gene matches: 7. Germline assignment: CDR1 MNHEY and CDR2 SVGAGI. For the CDR3, the DNA is TGTGCCAGCAGTTCGACAGGGTTGGGGACTGAAGCTTTCTTT. Protein: CASSSTGLGTEAFF.

The J gene is TRBJ2-1, the V gene TRBV5-1, with 13 bases fitting TRBD2. The CDR3 covers 18 residues. In germline, CDR1 is SGHRS, CDR2 YFSETQ. Unmatched junction bases numbered 10, after V lost 3 bases and J lost 4 bases. This CDR3 reads CASSWGLAGTALYNEQFF. The CDR3 nucleotides are TGCGCCAGCAGCTGGGGACTAGCGGGGACCGCCCTATACAATGAGCAGTTCTTC.

This chain joins TRBV7-9 and TRBJ2-7; D may be TRBD2 (5 bases). This CDR3 is 14 amino acids long. Germline V lookup: CDR1 SEHNR, CDR2 FQNEAQ (reference sequence). With 3 bases removed from V and 3 bases from J, the gap between germline ends came to 12 bases. The chain's CDR3 is CASSFRGAGYEQYF. CDR3 nucleotide sequence: TGTGCCAGCAGCTTCCGGGGTGCGGGCTACGAGCAGTACTTC. Supplemented by reference TRBV7-9 and TRBJ2-7, the full variable domain reads DTGVSQNPRHKITKRGQNVTFRCDPISEHNRLYWYRQTLGQGPEFLTYFQNEAQLEKSRLLSDRFSAERPKGSFSTLEIQRTEQGDSAMYLCASSFRGAGYEQYFGPGTRLTVT.

The chain joins TRBV6-5 to TRBJ1-2; D may be TRBD1 (6 bases). V was pared by 7 bases and J by 4 bases, with 16 bases between. Germline V gene sequence: CDR1 MNHEY, CDR2 SVGAGI. CDR3 length equals 14 residues. CDR3: CASIPSLGGYGYTF. For the CDR3, the DNA is TGTGCCAGCATTCCGTCCTTAGGGGGCTATGGCTACACCTTC.

This chain joins TRBV5-4 and TRBJ2-7; the match to TRBD1 covers 9 bases. Germline lookup yields CDR1 SGHNT and CDR2 YYREEE (reference sequence). With 4 bases clipped from V and 3 bases from J, the junction kept 11 bases outside the gene matches. The CDR3 loop spans 16 amino acids. The DNA of the CDR3 is TGTGCCAGCAGCCCGGGACAGGGTGTAGGGAACTACGAGCAGTACTTC. This sequence encodes CASSPGQGVGNYEQYF.

This sequence joins TRBV10-3 and TRBJ1-2, with D perhaps TRBD1 (6 bases). Germline V gives CDR1 ENHRY, CDR2 SYGVKD. CDR3 size: 13 residues. Trimming left V 9 bases short and J 1 base short, with 12 bases between. CDR3 residues: CAMGDRINYGYTF. The CDR3 nucleotides are TGTGCCATGGGAGACAGGATTAACTATGGCTACACCTTC.

This clone came up once. V is TRBV28 and J is TRBJ1-4; D is unclear. Germline-derived CDR1 and CDR2 are MDHEN and SYDVKM. The CDR3 loop spans 12 amino acids. V gave up 8 bases and J gave up 4 bases, with 8 bases separating them. In DNA, the CDR3 is TGTGCCAGCTCCCGGGGTAATGAAAAACTGTTTTTT. This gives the protein CASSRGNEKLFF.

The chain combines TRBV11-2 with TRBJ1-1, with 9 bases matching TRBD1. There are 14 residues in the CDR3. After removal of 5 bases from V and 4 bases from J, the junction contained 5 bases not matched to a gene. From germline, CDR1 is SGHAT and CDR2 FQNNGV. The CDR3 loop is CASSLGQGSTEAFF. CDR3 nucleotide sequence: TGTGCCAGCAGCCTGGGACAGGGTTCCACTGAAGCTTTCTTT.

The chain employs TRBV28 and TRBJ1-6; a possible D gene is TRBD1 (5 bases). Per the germline V gene, CDR1 is MDHEN and CDR2 is SYDVKM. With 7 bases removed from V and 5 bases from J, the gap between germline ends came to 15 bases. The CDR3 consists of 15 residues. The CDR3 nucleotides are TGTGCCAGCACCCAGGGCGCAGCGAATAATTCACCCCTCCACTTT. Translation: CASTQGAANNSPLHF.